Included here is one TCR beta chain sequence, with context. Antigen specificity is unknown. These data belong to a study of T cell responses to AZD1222 COVID-19 vaccine. Study-wide context: Second doses that came at about 4 or about 12 weeks were put together. Findings of the study overall: Clonal diversity was possibly underestimated, and the donors were mostly white British, with more females. Vaccine-associated CD4 TCRs spanned spike, dominant at 160-218 and 743-854. Recipients of AZD1222 seropositive at baseline numbered only 5 or 6.

With 6 bases clipped from V and 4 bases from J, the junction kept 5 bases outside the gene matches. The CDR3 sequence is 13 residues long. CDR1 is LGHDT, CDR2 YNNKEL, per germline (reference sequence). Measured with immunoSEQ multiplex PCR; TCRdb has only the in-frame clones, and not every one. Of roughly 80,000 clones detected, around nine tenths appear once; the ten largest clones hold 3.5% to 5%. V usage is TRBV3-1 (or the pseudogene TRBV3-2) and J usage is TRBJ1-2, with TRBD1 identical over 7 bases. The sample consisted of peripheral blood, taken on day 0 of AZD1222 vaccination. The TCR was taken from an adult in good health. Here the CDR3 DNA reads TGTGCCAGCAGGAACCAGGGGGTCTATGGCTACACCTTC. Amino acid sequence: CASRNQGVYGYTF.